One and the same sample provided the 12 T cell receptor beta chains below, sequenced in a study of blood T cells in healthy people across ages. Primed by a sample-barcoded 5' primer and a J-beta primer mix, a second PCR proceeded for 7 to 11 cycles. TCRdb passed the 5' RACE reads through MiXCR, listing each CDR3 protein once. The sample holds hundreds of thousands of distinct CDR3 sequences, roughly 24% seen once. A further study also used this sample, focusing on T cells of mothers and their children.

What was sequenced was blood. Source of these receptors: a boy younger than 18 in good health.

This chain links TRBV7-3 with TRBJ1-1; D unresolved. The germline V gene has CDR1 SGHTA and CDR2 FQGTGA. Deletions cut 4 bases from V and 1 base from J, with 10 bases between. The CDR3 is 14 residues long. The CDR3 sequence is CASSSLFGNTEAFF. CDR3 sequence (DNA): TGTGCCAGCAGCTCCCTCTTTGGGAACACTGAAGCTTTCTTT.

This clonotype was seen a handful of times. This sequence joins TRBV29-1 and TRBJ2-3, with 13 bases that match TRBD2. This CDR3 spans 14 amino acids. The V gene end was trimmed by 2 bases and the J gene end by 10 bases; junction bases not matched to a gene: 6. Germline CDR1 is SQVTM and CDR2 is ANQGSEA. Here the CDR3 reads CSVETSGRAPSQYF. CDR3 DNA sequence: TGCAGCGTTGAAACTAGCGGGAGGGCCCCCTCGCAGTATTTT.

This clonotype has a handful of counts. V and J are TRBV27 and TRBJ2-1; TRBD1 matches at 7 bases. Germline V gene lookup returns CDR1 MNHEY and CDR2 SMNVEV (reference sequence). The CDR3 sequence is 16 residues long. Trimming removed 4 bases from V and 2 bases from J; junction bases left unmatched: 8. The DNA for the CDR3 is TGTGCCAGCAGTTGGGGGACAGAAAGGGCCTACAATGAGCAGTTCTTC. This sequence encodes CASSWGTERAYNEQFF.

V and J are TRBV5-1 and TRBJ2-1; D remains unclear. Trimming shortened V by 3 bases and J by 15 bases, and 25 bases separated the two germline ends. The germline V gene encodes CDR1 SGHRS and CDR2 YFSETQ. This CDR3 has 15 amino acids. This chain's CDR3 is CASSSPSIKQKALFF. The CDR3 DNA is TGCGCCAGCAGCTCACCGTCGATTAAACAGAAGGCCTTGTTCTTC.

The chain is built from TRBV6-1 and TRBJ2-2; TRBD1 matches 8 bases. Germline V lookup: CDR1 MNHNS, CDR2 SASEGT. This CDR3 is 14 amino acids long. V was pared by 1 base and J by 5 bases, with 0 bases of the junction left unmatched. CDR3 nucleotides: TGTGCCAGCAGTGAAGGGACAGGGACCGGGGAGCTGTTTTTT. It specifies CASSEGTGTGELFF.

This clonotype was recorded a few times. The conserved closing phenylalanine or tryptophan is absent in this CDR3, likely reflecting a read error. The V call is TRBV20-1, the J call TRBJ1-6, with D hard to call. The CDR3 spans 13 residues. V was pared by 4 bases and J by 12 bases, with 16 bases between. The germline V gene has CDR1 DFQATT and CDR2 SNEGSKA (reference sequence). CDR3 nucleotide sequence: TGCAGTGCTAAATCCCCGGGGATAATACCCCTCCACCTT. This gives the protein CSAKSPGIIPLHL.

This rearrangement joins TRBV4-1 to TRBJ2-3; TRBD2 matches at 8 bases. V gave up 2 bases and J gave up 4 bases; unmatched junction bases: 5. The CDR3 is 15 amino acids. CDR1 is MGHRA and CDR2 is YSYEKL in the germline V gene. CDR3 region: CASSQISGVADTQYF. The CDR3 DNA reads TGCGCCAGCAGCCAAATTAGCGGGGTGGCAGATACGCAGTATTTT.

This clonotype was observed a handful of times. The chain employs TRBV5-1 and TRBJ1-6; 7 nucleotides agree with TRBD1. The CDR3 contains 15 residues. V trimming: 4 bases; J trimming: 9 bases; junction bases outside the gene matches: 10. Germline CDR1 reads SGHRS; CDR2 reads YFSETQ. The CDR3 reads CASSPEGGIGSPLHF. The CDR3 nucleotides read TGCGCCAGCAGCCCGGAAGGGGGCATCGGTTCACCCCTCCACTTT.

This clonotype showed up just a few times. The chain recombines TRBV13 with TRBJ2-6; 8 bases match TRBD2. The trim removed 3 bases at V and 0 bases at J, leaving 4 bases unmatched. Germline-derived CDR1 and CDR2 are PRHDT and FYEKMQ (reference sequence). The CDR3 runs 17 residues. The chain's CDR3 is CASSLGLGTSGANVLTF. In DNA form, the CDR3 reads TGTGCCAGCAGCTTGGGACTAGGAACCTCTGGGGCCAACGTCCTGACTTTC.

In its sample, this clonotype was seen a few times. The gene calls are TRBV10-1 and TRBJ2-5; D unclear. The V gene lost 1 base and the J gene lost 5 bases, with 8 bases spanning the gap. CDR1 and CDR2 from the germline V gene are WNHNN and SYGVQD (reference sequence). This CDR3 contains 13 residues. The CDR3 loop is CASSELRPETQYF. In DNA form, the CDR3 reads TGCGCCAGCAGTGAGTTGCGGCCGGAGACCCAGTACTTC.

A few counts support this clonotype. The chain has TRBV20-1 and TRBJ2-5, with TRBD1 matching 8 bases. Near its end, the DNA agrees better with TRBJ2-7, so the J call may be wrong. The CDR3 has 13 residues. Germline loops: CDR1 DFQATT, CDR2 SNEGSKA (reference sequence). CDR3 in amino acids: CSATRQGRYEQYF. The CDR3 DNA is TGCAGTGCTACCCGACAGGGGCGCTACGAGCAGTACTTC.

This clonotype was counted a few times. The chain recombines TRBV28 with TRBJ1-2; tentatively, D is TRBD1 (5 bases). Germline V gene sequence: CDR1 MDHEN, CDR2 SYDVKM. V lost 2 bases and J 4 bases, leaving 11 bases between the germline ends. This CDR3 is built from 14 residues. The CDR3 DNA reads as TGTGCCAGCAGTTTAGGGGCGCGGGGCTATGGCTACACCTTC. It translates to CASSLGARGYGYTF.